This note documents a single T cell receptor (beta chain) sequence. This entry belongs to a study of blood T cell repertoires in COVID-19. Study-level background: The study drew acute and convalescent COVID-19 samples from the United States, Italy and Spain. Nucleic acid was either cDNA or gDNA, and it came from T cells, B-cell-depleted T cells, or PBMCs.

V shed 2 bases, J shed 4 bases, and the junction held 5 bases outside the gene matches. CDR1 and CDR2 from the germline V gene are KGHDR and SFDVKD. The CDR3 runs 15 residues. Authors' processing steps: Using reference gene primer amplification, nucleated cell counts were estimated. Assay used: immunoSEQ multiplex PCR; TCRdb lists only in-frame clones, some missing. The DNA was the basis for D and trimming; V, J and clone size are from that table. The table records about 100,000 clones, more than 90% of them present only once. The gene calls are TRBV24-1 and TRBJ2-3; 7 nucleotides agree with TRBD1. Input material: peripheral blood. This receptor was identified in an older man with acute or convalescent COVID-19. The CDR3 region is CATSDSTGLADTQYF. CDR3 nucleotide sequence: TGTGCCACCAGTGATTCGACAGGGTTGGCAGATACGCAGTATTTT.